These 27 T cell receptor beta chains share one sample of origin, sequenced in a study of cytomegalovirus exposure and HLA in healthy donors. PCR amplification relied on 60 Vbeta primers (plus 13 Jbeta primers). Clones were read by immunoSEQ multiplex PCR, and TCRdb kept only the in-frame ones, dropping some. The table shows some 100,000 clones, with roughly 63% occurring only once. The sample was PBMCs. Every receptor here comes from an older woman in good health and CMV-seropositive.

The chain uses TRBV2 and TRBJ2-7; TRBD1 might be the D (6 bases). The CDR3 runs 12 residues. Germline loops: CDR1 SNHLY, CDR2 FYNNEI. Deletions cut 6 bases from V and 5 bases from J, with 11 bases between. The CDR3 loop is CASRQGLHEQYF. CDR3 nucleotides: TGTGCCAGCAGACAGGGTCTCCACGAGCAGTACTTC.

The V call is TRBV4-3, the J call TRBJ2-6; a possible D gene is TRBD2 (7 bases). The germline V gene has CDR1 LGHNA and CDR2 YSLEER. V was clipped by 0 bases and J by 4 bases, with 16 bases between them. The CDR3 is 18 residues long. The CDR3 sequence: CASSQEGGRGRGANVLTF. The CDR3 nucleotides read TGCGCCAGCAGCCAAGAGGGGGGGCGGGGCAGGGGGGCCAACGTCCTGACTTTC.

The chain has TRBV6-5 and TRBJ2-7, with 9 bases lining up with TRBD1. This CDR3 region has 16 residues. Germline loops: CDR1 MNHEY, CDR2 SVGAGI. J was trimmed by 3 bases and V by 0 bases; bases with no gene match: 6. This CDR3 is CASSYSSGTGNYEQYF. The CDR3 coding sequence is TGTGCCAGCAGTTACTCCTCAGGGACAGGGAACTACGAGCAGTACTTC.

The chain uses TRBV7-8 and TRBJ2-7; D is unclear. Trimming took 9 bases from V and 0 from J, leaving 18 bases between them. Germline V gene data show CDR1 as SGHVS and CDR2 as FQNEAQ. CDR3 length: 15 amino acids. The CDR3 sequence is CASRGGHSSSYEQYF. The CDR3 coding sequence is TGTGCCAGTAGAGGCGGCCACTCTAGCTCCTACGAGCAGTACTTC. Full variable domain (rest looked up from reference TRBV7-8 and TRBJ2-7): GAGVSQSPRYKVAKRGQDVALRCDPISGHVSLFWYQQALGQGPEFLTYFQNEAQLDKSGLPSDRFFAERPEGSVSTLKIQRTQQEDSAVYLCASRGGHSSSYEQYFGPGTRLTVT.

J is TRBJ1-5 and V is TRBV6-1, with no clear D. The CDR3 consists of 12 residues. Trimming left V 6 bases short and J 8 bases short, with 11 bases between. The germline V gene encodes CDR1 MNHNS and CDR2 SASEGT. The CDR3 sequence is CASRRVGEPQHF. The DNA for the CDR3 is TGTGCCAGCAGGAGGGTTGGGGAGCCCCAGCATTTT.

J is TRBJ1-3 and V is TRBV15, with D possibly matching TRBD1 (5 bases). This CDR3 is 14 amino acids long. V lost 3 bases to trimming and J lost 2 bases, with 8 bases between them. CDR1 and CDR2 (germline): LNHNV, YYDKDF (reference sequence). The CDR3 loop is CATSRAGAGNTIYF. CDR3 in DNA: TGTGCCACCAGCAGGGCGGGGGCTGGAAACACCATATATTTT.

The chain has TRBV5-1 and TRBJ2-3; TRBD2 matches at 10 bases. Germline V lookup: CDR1 SGHRS, CDR2 YFSETQ. This CDR3 spans 17 amino acids. V trimming: 7 bases; J trimming: 1 base; junction bases outside the gene matches: 12. The CDR3 DNA reads TGCGCCAGCCGCCCCGTCCTCGGGACTAGCGGCACAGATACGCAGTATTTT. As protein: CASRPVLGTSGTDTQYF.

This sequence joins TRBV5-4 and TRBJ2-3; maybe TRBD1 (5 bases). The CDR3 has 14 amino acids. Per germline, CDR1 SGHNT and CDR2 YYREEE (reference sequence). The ends were cut back, 1 base at V and 5 bases at J, with 11 bases in the middle. CDR3 residues: CASSLQGSRDTQYF. The CDR3 DNA reads TGTGCCAGCAGCTTGCAGGGATCTCGAGATACGCAGTATTTT. The whole variable domain, remainder taken from reference TRBV5-4 and TRBJ2-3, is ETGVTQSPTHLIKTRGQQVTLRCSSQSGHNTVSWYQQALGQGPQFIFQYYREEENGRGNFPPRFSGLQFPNYSSELNVNALELDDSALYLCASSLQGSRDTQYFGPGTRLTVL.

The chain has TRBV5-1 and TRBJ2-1; D gene uncertain. The CDR3 is made up of 12 amino acids. Germline V gene data show CDR1 as SGHRS and CDR2 as YFSETQ. The germline V and J ends were trimmed by 2 bases and 5 bases, with 5 bases remaining between them. This CDR3 reads CASSFSNNEQFF. In DNA form, the CDR3 reads TGCGCCAGCAGCTTTAGCAACAATGAGCAGTTCTTC. The full variable domain, with the rest looked up from reference TRBV5-1 and TRBJ2-1, is KAGVTQTPRYLIKTRGQQVTLSCSPISGHRSVSWYQQTPGQGLQFLFEYFSETQRNKGNFPGRFSGRQFSNSRSEMNVSTLELGDSALYLCASSFSNNEQFFGPGTRLTVL.

The chain has TRBV7-9 and TRBJ2-1; D is uncertain. Germline V gives CDR1 SEHNR, CDR2 FQNEAQ (reference sequence). This CDR3 is built from 16 residues. V lost 5 bases and J 2 bases, leaving 16 bases between the germline ends. CDR3 in amino acids: CASSLDGFTPYNEQFF. The CDR3 DNA follows: TGTGCCAGCAGCCTAGACGGGTTTACGCCCTACAATGAGCAGTTCTTC. The entire variable domain, with the rest obtained from reference TRBV7-9 and TRBJ2-1, is as follows: DTGVSQNPRHKITKRGQNVTFRCDPISEHNRLYWYRQTLGQGPEFLTYFQNEAQLEKSRLLSDRFSAERPKGSFSTLEIQRTEQGDSAMYLCASSLDGFTPYNEQFFGPGTRLTVL.

The chain employs TRBV27 and TRBJ2-1, with D possibly being TRBD2 (6 bases). V was cut by 7 bases and J by 9 bases, with 13 bases left in between. The CDR3 runs 12 residues. CDR1 and CDR2 (germline): MNHEY, SMNVEV (reference sequence). The CDR3 region has the DNA TGTGCCAGCAATCTACTGGGGGGTGAGCAGTTCTTC. Its protein product is CASNLLGGEQFF.

The genes are TRBV5-6 and TRBJ2-1; 9 bases are shared with TRBD1. J lost 3 bases, V lost 3 bases, and 7 bases had no gene match. Germline V gene lookup returns CDR1 SGHDT and CDR2 YYEEEE. The CDR3 runs 16 residues. CDR3 region: CASSSVGTGIYNEQFF. In nucleotides, the CDR3 is TGTGCCAGCAGCTCCGTTGGGACAGGGATCTACAATGAGCAGTTCTTC. The entire variable domain, with the rest obtained from reference TRBV5-6 and TRBJ2-1, is as follows: DAGVTQSPTHLIKTRGQQVTLRCSPKSGHDTVSWYQQALGQGPQFIFQYYEEEERQRGNFPDRFSGHQFPNYSSELNVNALLLGDSALYLCASSSVGTGIYNEQFFGPGTRLTVL.

V is TRBV7-2 and J is TRBJ2-7; TRBD2 matches at 9 bases. The germline CDR1 and CDR2 sequences are SGHTA and FQGNSA. Trimming removed 0 bases from V and 3 bases from J; junction bases left unmatched: 3. The CDR3 loop spans 15 amino acids. CDR3 sequence reads: CASSLASSGGYEQYF. The DNA of the CDR3 is TGTGCCAGCAGCTTAGCGAGTAGCGGGGGCTACGAGCAGTACTTC. The variable domain in full, with the rest retrieved from reference TRBV7-2 and TRBJ2-7, is GAGVSQSPSNKVTEKGKDVELRCDPISGHTALYWYRQSLGQGLEFLIYFQGNSAPDKSGLPSDRFSAERTGGSVSTLTIQRTQQEDSAVYLCASSLASSGGYEQYFGPGTRLTVT.

The rearrangement links TRBV29-1 to TRBJ1-1; D unclear. The V end lost 3 bases, the J end lost 6 bases, and 14 bases lay between the germline ends. The CDR3 loop spans 13 amino acids. Germline CDR1 and CDR2: SQVTM and ANQGSEA. CDR3: CSVESGDGAEAFF. CDR3 sequence (DNA): TGCAGCGTTGAGTCGGGTGATGGAGCTGAAGCTTTCTTT.

This clone was counted a few times. The chain recombines TRBV5-1 with TRBJ2-1; 9 bases are shared with TRBD2. The CDR3 has 16 residues. The J segment lost 8 bases and the V segment lost 3 bases, leaving 12 bases of the junction unmatched. In germline, CDR1 is SGHRS, CDR2 YFSETQ. CDR3: CASSSSLRGGLDEQFF. The DNA of the CDR3 is TGCGCCAGCAGCTCCTCTCTGCGGGGGGGCCTCGATGAGCAGTTCTTC.

This chain joins TRBV5-1 and TRBJ2-3; 7 bases are shared with TRBD2. Trimming took 3 bases from V and 5 from J; bases not matched to a gene: 6. Germline loops: CDR1 SGHRS, CDR2 YFSETQ. There are 14 residues in the CDR3. The chain's CDR3 is CASSSSGSGDTQYF. CDR3 DNA sequence: TGCGCCAGCAGCTCTAGCGGTTCCGGAGATACGCAGTATTTT.

The V call is TRBV7-9, the J call TRBJ1-1; D gene ambiguous. Germline values: CDR1 SEHNR, CDR2 FQNEAQ (reference sequence). V was shortened by 0 bases and J by 5 bases, with 10 bases between the two germline ends. The CDR3 contains 14 residues. CDR3 bases: TGTGCCAGCAGCTTAGCGGACGCGGGGACTGAAGCTTTCTTT. It codes for CASSLADAGTEAFF.

This chain joins TRBV10-1 and TRBJ1-1; the match to TRBD1 covers 10 bases. CDR1 and CDR2 from the germline V gene are WNHNN and SYGVQD (reference sequence). The CDR3 is made up of 14 amino acids. Trimming at V came to 5 bases and at J to 7 bases, leaving 7 bases not matched to a gene. CDR3 DNA sequence: TGCGCCAGCAGTCAGGGACAGGGGTTCGGTGAAGCTTTCTTT. Translated: CASSQGQGFGEAFF.

The CDR3 reads CASSANRVGNQPQHF. CDR3 nucleotide sequence: TGTGCCAGCAGCGCAAACAGGGTTGGCAATCAGCCCCAGCATTTT. The genes are TRBV7-9 and TRBJ1-5; TRBD1 is a possible D gene (6 bases). The ends were cut back, 5 bases at V and 2 bases at J, with 13 bases in the middle. Per germline, CDR1 SEHNR and CDR2 FQNEAQ (reference sequence). The CDR3 runs to 15 residues.

This clone was seen more than once but under ten times. CDR3 in amino acids: CASSFRAEAFF. DNA for the CDR3: TGTGCCAGCAGCTTCAGGGCTGAAGCTTTCTTT. The chain employs TRBV13 and TRBJ1-1; possible D gene TRBD1, 5 bases. Germline V CDR1 and CDR2: PRHDT, FYEKMQ (reference sequence). V was clipped by 3 bases and J by 6 bases, with 5 bases between them. The CDR3 consists of 11 residues.

The chain combines TRBV30 with TRBJ2-7; the D is unclear. This CDR3 comprises 11 residues. V was shortened by 0 bases and J by 6 bases, with 6 bases between the two germline ends. Per germline, CDR1 GTSNPN and CDR2 SVGIG (reference sequence). For the CDR3, the DNA is TGTGCCTGGAGTGTACGCGGCGAGCAGTACTTC. This gives the protein CAWSVRGEQYF.

This chain connects TRBV19 to TRBJ1-5; 10 bases map to TRBD1. This CDR3 contains 14 residues. After removal of 8 bases from V and 4 bases from J, the junction contained 5 bases not matched to a gene. Germline V lookup: CDR1 LNHDA, CDR2 SQIVND (reference sequence). The CDR3 DNA sequence: TGTGCCAGTGGGACAGGGGTTTTTAATCAGCCCCAGCATTTT. It is translated as CASGTGVFNQPQHF.

V is TRBV4-1 and J is TRBJ1-2; D is ambiguous. The V end lost 0 bases, the J end lost 4 bases, and 6 bases lay between the germline ends. In germline, CDR1 is MGHRA, CDR2 YSYEKL. CDR3 size: 13 residues. The CDR3 nucleotides are TGCGCCAGCAGCCAAGATAGCGCCTATGGCTACACCTTC. Its protein is CASSQDSAYGYTF.

The rearrangement uses TRBV6-6 and TRBJ2-3; no firm D call. The CDR3 spans 15 residues. The ends were cut back, 0 bases at V and 0 bases at J, with 7 bases in the middle. The germline V gene has CDR1 MNHNY and CDR2 SVGAGI (reference sequence). The CDR3 loop is CASSYSAASTDTQYF. The DNA for the CDR3 is TGTGCCAGCAGTTACTCGGCAGCGAGCACAGATACGCAGTATTTT.

This chain uses TRBV2 with TRBJ2-7; D call uncertain. Between the trimmed V and J ends, which lost 5 bases and 3 bases, there was a span of 14 bases. The CDR3 runs to 14 residues. Germline V gives CDR1 SNHLY, CDR2 FYNNEI. The CDR3 loop is CASSQQSRNYEQYF. CDR3 in DNA: TGTGCCAGCAGTCAACAGAGTAGGAACTACGAGCAGTACTTC.

The chain employs TRBV15 and TRBJ2-5, with 7 bases aligning to TRBD2. The CDR3 covers 14 residues. The germline gives CDR1 LNHNV, CDR2 YYDKDF (reference sequence). After removal of 5 bases from V and 5 bases from J, the junction contained 8 bases not matched to a gene. CDR3 amino acids: CATSGSGEWETQYF. CDR3 nucleotides: TGTGCCACCAGCGGGAGCGGGGAGTGGGAGACCCAGTACTTC.

V and J are TRBV10-3 and TRBJ1-1, with D uncertain. This CDR3 region has 10 residues. The V end lost 10 bases, the J end lost 1 base, and 4 bases lay between the germline ends. Germline V CDR1 and CDR2: ENHRY, SYGVKD. This CDR3 reads CATGNTEAFF. The CDR3 nucleotides read TGTGCCACGGGGAACACTGAAGCTTTCTTT.